The clone carrying this T cell receptor (beta chain) was seen more than once but under ten times. The antigen is undetermined. The CDR3 is made up of 16 amino acids. Trimming stripped 1 base from V and 0 bases from J, with 11 bases between. Per germline, CDR1 SGHTA and CDR2 FQGNSA. These data are taken from a study of T cells in Graves' hyperthyroidism and ophthalmopathy. Using RNA transcripts as the source, TCR beta CDR3 regions were amplified. A first-round RT-PCR of the TCR CDR3 used the HTBI primer set. TCRdb independently ran MiXCR on the multiplex PCR reads; one entry per CDR3 protein. The sample lists over 500,000 distinct CDR3 sequences, around 15% occurring once. Study results and caveats: In the blood, most expanded thyroid clonotypes above 0.001 appeared as well. It was a median about 7.1 months before onset that the model predicted ophthalmopathy.

The sequenced sample was blood. The receptor was isolated from a woman in her thirties with Graves' ophthalmopathy. The V gene is TRBV7-2, the J gene TRBJ2-3, with TRBD2 as a possible D gene (5 bases). As DNA, the CDR3 is TGTGCCAGCAGCTTAGTGGCCGGGGTTAGCACAGATACGCAGTATTTT. Residues: CASSLVAGVSTDTQYF.